The table lists the clone carrying this T cell receptor beta chain with many counts. Patients with uncontrolled infections, other autoimmune diseases, pregnancy or lactation were excluded. The authors obtained PBMCs from roughly 10 ml of fresh peripheral blood. The CDR3 totals 15 residues. CDR1 is DFQATT, CDR2 SNEGSKA, per germline (reference sequence). J gave up 4 bases and V 5 bases, and 10 bases lay outside the gene matches. These data are taken from a study of T cells in Graves' hyperthyroidism and ophthalmopathy. Amplification of TCR beta CDR3 regions used RNA as the template. HTBI primers were the set used in a first-round RT-PCR of the TCR CDR3. TCRdb used MiXCR to reprocess the multiplex PCR reads, holding one entry per CDR3 protein. The repertoire includes 400,000 to 600,000 distinct CDR3 sequences, about 20% of them detected once, and 26% sits in the top ten.

The chain uses TRBV20-1 and TRBJ1-5; 8 bases map to TRBD1. This receptor was taken from a man between 18 and 35 years old with Graves' hyperthyroidism. Sequencing used blood. The CDR3 is CSAGGAGGFNQPQHF. Written as DNA, the CDR3 is TGCAGTGCTGGGGGGGCAGGGGGCTTTAATCAGCCCCAGCATTTT.